These 12 T cell receptor beta chains came from one sample sequenced in a study of post-analysis software for immune sequencing data. Regarding the study as a whole: The study found TRBV5-6, TRBV5-1 and TRBV20-1 among five TRBV segments more frequent in patients than controls.

These receptors are not linked to any known antigen. Unique molecular identifiers were carried by the TCR beta cDNA libraries. TCRdb re-called the PCR reads through MiXCR, storing one row per CDR3 protein. The data show around 400,000 distinct CDR3 sequences, roughly 35% seen once. The sample comprised blood. These receptors originate from a girl aged 10 to 17 with multiple sclerosis.

This clonotype showed up many times. This chain connects TRBV7-9 to TRBJ1-1, with TRBD1 identical over 8 bases. The CDR3 is 17 residues long. Germline V gene sequence: CDR1 SEHNR, CDR2 FQNEAQ (reference sequence). The J segment lost 6 bases and the V segment lost 4 bases, leaving 16 bases of the junction unmatched. The CDR3, as DNA: TGTGCCAGCAGCTCCCACGACATACAGGGGGTGAGGGCTGAAGCTTTCTTT. Amino acid sequence: CASSSHDIQGVRAEAFF.

A few counts support this clonotype. The chain is built from TRBV27 and TRBJ2-5, with a weak D call TRBD2 (6 bases). Gene TRBJ2-7 matches the end of the DNA better, so the J call may be wrong. The CDR3 has 16 amino acids. Germline assignment: CDR1 MNHEY and CDR2 SMNVEV (reference sequence). The CDR3 region is CASSKWSRDLPFEQYF. The CDR3 nucleotides read TGTGCCAGCAGTAAGTGGTCCCGGGACTTGCCATTCGAGCAGTACTTC.

This chain connects TRBV3-1 to TRBJ2-2; 8 positions match TRBD1. The CDR3 runs 18 residues. Trimming cost V 1 base and J 0 bases; bases outside gene matches: 7. The germline CDR1 and CDR2 sequences are LGHDT and YNNKEL (reference sequence). CDR3 DNA sequence: TGTGCCAGCAGCCAAGGGACAGGGCTCTCCACGAACACCGGGGAGCTGTTTTTT. It yields the protein CASSQGTGLSTNTGELFF.

The rearrangement joins TRBV25-1 to TRBJ2-5; no clear D gene. The CDR3 loop spans 14 amino acids. From germline, CDR1 is MGHDK and CDR2 SYGVNS. V lost 11 bases and J lost 5, with 21 bases in between. CDR3 sequence reads: CAGSGLQAWETQYF. CDR3 nucleotides: TGTGCCGGCTCTGGCCTCCAGGCCTGGGAGACCCAGTACTTC.

V and J are TRBV15 and TRBJ2-7, with a possible D match to TRBD2 (5 bases). The J call is in doubt because the DNA end fits TRBJ2-5 better. Germline CDR1 LNHNV, CDR2 YYDKDF (reference sequence). This CDR3 has 15 residues. CDR3 coding DNA: TGTGCCACCAGCAGGGCTGAGGGTTGGGAAGAGACCCAGTACTTC. This sequence encodes CATSRAEGWEETQYF.

This clonotype is a singleton in its sample. V gene TRBV18 combines with J gene TRBJ2-1; possible D gene TRBD1, 5 bases. CDR3 size: 14 residues. Looked up from germline, CDR1 is KGHSH and CDR2 is LQKENI. Trimming removed 6 bases at V and 5 bases at J, with 14 bases between. CDR3 bases: TGTGCCAGCTCCAGGGAAAGTGGGCACAATGAGCAGTTCTTC. Translating it yields CASSRESGHNEQFF.

This clonotype was counted a single time. The V call is TRBV5-6, the J call TRBJ1-1; 10 nucleotides agree with TRBD1. V lost 4 bases and J lost 0; bases outside the gene matches: 12. The length of the CDR3 is 18 residues. Germline loops: CDR1 SGHDT, CDR2 YYEEEE. CDR3 in amino acids: CASSKTGGLRPMNTEAFF. CDR3 nucleotides: TGTGCCAGCAGCAAGACAGGGGGCTTGAGGCCCATGAACACTGAAGCTTTCTTT. The full variable domain, rest sourced from reference TRBV5-6 and TRBJ1-1, is DAGVTQSPTHLIKTRGQQVTLRCSPKSGHDTVSWYQQALGQGPQFIFQYYEEEERQRGNFPDRFSGHQFPNYSSELNVNALLLGDSALYLCASSKTGGLRPMNTEAFFGQGTRLTVV.

This chain links TRBV12-3 or TRBV12-4 with TRBJ1-3, with 7 bases that match TRBD1. The J segment lost 2 bases and the V segment lost 6 bases, leaving 10 bases of the junction unmatched. The CDR3 is made up of 16 amino acids. The CDR3 sequence is CASSQRGGGTGNTIYF. For the CDR3, the DNA is TGTGCCAGCAGCCAAAGAGGGGGCGGAACTGGAAACACCATATATTTT.

This clonotype was seen more than once but under ten times. The CDR3 coding sequence is TGTGCCAGCAGCCAAGGTAGCGGGGGTGTATTGAGCACTGAAGCTTTCTTT. Translation: CASSQGSGGVLSTEAFF. V is TRBV3-1 and J is TRBJ1-1; D possibly corresponds to TRBD1 (5 bases). The germline V and J ends were trimmed by 1 base and 4 bases, with 19 bases remaining between them. From germline, CDR1 is LGHDT and CDR2 YNNKEL (reference sequence). The CDR3 is 17 residues long.

This clonotype was observed a handful of times. The rearrangement joins TRBV7-9 to TRBJ2-5, with TRBD1 identical over 9 bases. The CDR3 covers 16 residues. Germline lookup yields CDR1 SEHNR and CDR2 FQNEAQ (reference sequence). The ends lost 2 bases at V and 5 bases at J; junction bases unmatched: 9. The CDR3 spells CASSLRDRGVQETQYF. The DNA of the CDR3 is TGTGCCAGCAGCTTACGTGACAGGGGGGTTCAGGAGACCCAGTACTTC.

The rearrangement uses TRBV5-1 and TRBJ2-5, with 9 bases that match TRBD2. V shed 4 bases, J shed 0 bases, and the junction held 10 bases outside the gene matches. The germline V gene has CDR1 SGHRS and CDR2 YFSETQ. This CDR3 region has 17 residues. The CDR3 DNA sequence: TGCGCCAGCAGCCCGGCTGGACTAGCGAGGTACCAAGAGACCCAGTACTTC. Translation: CASSPAGLARYQETQYF.

As to this clonotype: Relative to the germline gene, one junction end is altered; a read error may explain this. The rearrangement joins TRBV7-7 to TRBJ2-2, with D uncertain. CDR3 length equals 13 residues. Germline-derived CDR1 and CDR2 are SSHAT and FNYEAQ (reference sequence). CDR3 DNA: TGTGCTAGCAGCTTCGCGAACACCGGGGAGCTGTTTTTT. Translation: CASSFANTGELFF. Using reference TRBV7-7 and TRBJ2-2 for the parts outside the CDR3, the full variable domain is GAGVSQSPRYKVTKRGQDVTLRCDPISSHATLYWYQQALGQGPEFLTYFNYEAQPDKSGLPSDRFSAERPEGSISTLTIQRTEQRDSAMYRCASSFANTGELFFGEGSRLTVL.